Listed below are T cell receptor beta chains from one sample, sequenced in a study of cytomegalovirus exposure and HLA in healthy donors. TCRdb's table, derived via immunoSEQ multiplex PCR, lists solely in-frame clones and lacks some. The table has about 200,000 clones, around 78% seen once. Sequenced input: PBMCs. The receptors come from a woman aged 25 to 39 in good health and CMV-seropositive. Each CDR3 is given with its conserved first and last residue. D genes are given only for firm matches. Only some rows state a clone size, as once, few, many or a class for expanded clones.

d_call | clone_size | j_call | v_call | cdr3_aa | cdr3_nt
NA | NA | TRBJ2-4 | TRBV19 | CASSIARQLLAKNIQYF | TGTGCCAGTAGTATAGCTCGACAGTTGCTAGCCAAAAACATTCAGTACTTC
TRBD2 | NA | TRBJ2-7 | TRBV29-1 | CSVASGGYEQYF | TGCAGCGTTGCTAGCGGGGGCTACGAGCAGTACTTC
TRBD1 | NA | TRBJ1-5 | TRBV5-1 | CANPRNRGVSNQPQHF | TGCGCCAATCCGCGTAACAGGGGGGTTAGCAATCAGCCCCAGCATTTT
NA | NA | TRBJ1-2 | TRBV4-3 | CASSQSFAALGYTF | TGCGCCAGCAGCCAATCCTTTGCGGCCCTAGGCTACACCTTC
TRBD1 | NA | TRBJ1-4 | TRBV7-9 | CASSLAQGDGEKLFF | TGTGCCAGCAGCTTAGCACAGGGGGATGGTGAAAAACTGTTTTTT
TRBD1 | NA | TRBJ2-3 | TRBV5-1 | CASSFFSPGQTSTDTQYF | TGCGCCAGCAGCTTTTTTTCCCCGGGACAGACCTCCACAGATACGCAGTATTTT
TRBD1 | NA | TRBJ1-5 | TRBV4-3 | CASSQGVGQGYQPQHF | TGCGCCAGCAGCCAAGGGGTAGGACAGGGGTATCAGCCCCAGCATTTT
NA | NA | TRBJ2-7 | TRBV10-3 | CAIMPDSSYEQYF | TGTGCCATCATGCCGGACAGCTCCTACGAGCAGTACTTC
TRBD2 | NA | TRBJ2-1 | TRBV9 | CASSPRTSGGYEQFF | TGTGCCAGCAGCCCGCGGACTAGCGGAGGGTATGAGCAGTTCTTC
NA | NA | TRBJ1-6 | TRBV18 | CASSRSNSAIDNDNSPLHF | TGTGCCAGCTCACGATCGAACAGTGCCATAGACAACGATAATTCACCCCTCCACTTT
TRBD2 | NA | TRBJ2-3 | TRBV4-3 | CASSQGGGVTDTQYF | TGCGCCAGCAGCCAGGGGGGAGGGGTCACAGATACGCAGTATTTT
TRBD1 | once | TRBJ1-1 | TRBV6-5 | CASRGQGDQAFF | TGTGCCAGCCGGGGACAGGGCGATCAAGCTTTCTTT
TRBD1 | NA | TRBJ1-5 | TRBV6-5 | CASSLGQGVNQPQHF | TGTGCCAGCAGTCTCGGACAGGGCGTCAATCAGCCCCAGCATTTT
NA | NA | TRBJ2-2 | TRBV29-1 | CSVTGSTGELFF | TGCAGCGTGACAGGTTCCACCGGGGAGCTGTTTTTT
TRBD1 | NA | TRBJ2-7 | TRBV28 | CASSFTTGSYEQYF | TGTGCCAGCAGTTTCACGACAGGGTCTTACGAGCAGTACTTC
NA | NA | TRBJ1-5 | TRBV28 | CASSPGSGGNQPQHF | TGTGCCAGCAGTCCGGGATCCGGAGGCAATCAGCCCCAGCATTTT
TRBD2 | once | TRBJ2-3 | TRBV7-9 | CASRAFFPSGLSTDTQYF | TGTGCCAGCCGAGCTTTCTTCCCTAGCGGACTGAGCACAGATACGCAGTATTTT
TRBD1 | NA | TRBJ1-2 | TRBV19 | CASSNRQGSYGYTF | TGTGCCAGTAGTAACCGACAGGGGTCCTATGGCTACACCTTC
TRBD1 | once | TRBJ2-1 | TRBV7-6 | CASTPQGGQVSYNEQFF | TGTGCCAGCACCCCTCAGGGGGGACAGGTCTCCTACAATGAGCAGTTCTTC
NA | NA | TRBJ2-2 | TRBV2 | CASSATRNTGELFF | TGTGCCAGCAGCGCGACTAGAAACACCGGGGAGCTGTTTTTT
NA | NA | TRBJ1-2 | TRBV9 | CASSVGRANYGYTF | TGTGCCAGCAGCGTAGGCAGGGCTAACTATGGCTACACCTTC
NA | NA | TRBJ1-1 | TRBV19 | CASLTGNTEAFF | TGTGCCAGTTTGACAGGGAACACTGAAGCTTTCTTT
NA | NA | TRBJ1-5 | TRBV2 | CASGGARGDQPQHF | TGTGCCAGCGGGGGGGCAAGGGGAGATCAGCCCCAGCATTTT
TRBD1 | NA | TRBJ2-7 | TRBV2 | CASRRDRVYEQYF | TGTGCCAGCAGACGGGACAGGGTCTACGAGCAGTACTTC
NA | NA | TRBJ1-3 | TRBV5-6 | CASSQNGGGNTIYF | TGTGCCAGCAGCCAGAACGGGGGAGGAAACACCATATATTTT
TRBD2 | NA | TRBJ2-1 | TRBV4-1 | CASSLSRGLAPNEQFF | TGCGCCAGCAGCCTCTCTCGCGGACTAGCCCCCAATGAGCAGTTCTTC
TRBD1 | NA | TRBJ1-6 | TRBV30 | CAWMKGASSYNSPLHF | TGTGCCTGGATGAAGGGGGCGAGCTCCTATAATTCACCCCTCCACTTT
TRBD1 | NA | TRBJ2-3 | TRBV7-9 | CASSLGHRGRNTDTQYF | TGTGCCAGCAGCTTAGGCCACAGGGGGCGCAACACAGATACGCAGTATTTT
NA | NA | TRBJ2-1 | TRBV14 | CASSPRTTGYNEQFF | TGTGCCAGCAGTCCGCGGACAACGGGCTACAATGAGCAGTTCTTC
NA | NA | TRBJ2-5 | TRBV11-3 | CASSFGTEETQYF | TGTGCCAGCAGCTTTGGTACAGAAGAGACCCAGTACTTC
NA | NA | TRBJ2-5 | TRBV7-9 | CASSLGAGLHQETQYF | TGTGCCAGCAGCTTAGGTGCGGGCCTACACCAAGAGACCCAGTACTTC
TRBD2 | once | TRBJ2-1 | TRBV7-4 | CASSLASGRAFEQFF | TGTGCCAGCAGCTTAGCTAGCGGGAGGGCCTTTGAGCAGTTCTTC
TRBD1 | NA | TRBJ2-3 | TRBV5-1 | CASFPGGGTDTQYF | TGCGCCAGCTTCCCAGGGGGCGGCACAGATACGCAGTATTTT
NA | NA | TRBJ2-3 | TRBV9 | CASSPRGGGGSSTDTQYF | TGTGCCAGCAGCCCCCGAGGGGGTGGGGGTTCGAGCACAGATACGCAGTATTTT
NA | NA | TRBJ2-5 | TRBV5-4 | CASSPVEGTEQETQYF | TGTGCCAGCAGCCCGGTGGAGGGGACAGAGCAAGAGACCCAGTACTTC
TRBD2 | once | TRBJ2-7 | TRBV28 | CASSQTSGHYEQYF | TGTGCCAGCAGTCAGACTAGCGGACACTACGAGCAGTACTTC
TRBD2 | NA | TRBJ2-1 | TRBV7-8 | CASSPRLARVSEQFF | TGTGCCAGCAGCCCACGACTAGCGAGAGTAAGTGAGCAGTTCTTC
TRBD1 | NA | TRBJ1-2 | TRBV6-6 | CASSYTGVGYGYTF | TGTGCCAGCAGTTATACAGGGGTAGGGTATGGCTACACCTTC
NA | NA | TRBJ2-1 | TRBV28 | CASSMRLGSYNEQFF | TGTGCCAGCAGTATGAGACTCGGCTCCTACAATGAGCAGTTCTTC
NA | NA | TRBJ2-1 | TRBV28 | CASSLYNEQFF | TGTGCCAGCAGTCTCTACAATGAGCAGTTCTTC
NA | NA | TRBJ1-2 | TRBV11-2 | CASSLDGQAPLNGYTF | TGTGCCAGCAGCTTAGATGGGCAGGCCCCCTTAAATGGCTACACCTTC
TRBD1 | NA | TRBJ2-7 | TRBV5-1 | CASSLGQGVFPFYEQYF | TGCGCCAGCAGTTTGGGACAGGGCGTTTTTCCCTTCTACGAGCAGTACTTC
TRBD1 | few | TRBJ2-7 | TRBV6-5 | CASSPRQGPYEQYF | TGTGCCAGCAGTCCCAGACAGGGACCCTACGAGCAGTACTTC
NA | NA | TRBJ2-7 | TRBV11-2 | CATTRVGELKQYF | TGTGCCACCACGAGGGTTGGGGAGTTGAAGCAGTACTTC
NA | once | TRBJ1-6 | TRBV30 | CAWSIGQPNSPLHF | TGTGCCTGGAGCATCGGACAGCCTAATTCACCCCTCCACTTT
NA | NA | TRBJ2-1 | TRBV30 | CAWSWDWSEQFF | TGTGCCTGGAGTTGGGACTGGAGTGAGCAGTTCTTC
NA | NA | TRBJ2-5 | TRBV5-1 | CASSSNRWETQYF | TGCGCCAGCAGCTCGAACCGGTGGGAGACCCAGTACTTC
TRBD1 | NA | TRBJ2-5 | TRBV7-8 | CASSLTGAEETQYF | TGTGCCAGCAGCTTGACAGGGGCGGAAGAGACCCAGTACTTC
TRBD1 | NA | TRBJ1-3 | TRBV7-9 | CSSSQTGAYTIYF | TGTTCCAGCAGCCAGACAGGGGCATACACCATATATTTT
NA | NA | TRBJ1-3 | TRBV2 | CASSGQASGNTIYF | TGTGCCAGCAGTGGACAGGCCTCTGGAAACACCATATATTTT
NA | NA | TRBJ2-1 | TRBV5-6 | CASSSLVSSYNEQFF | TGTGCCAGCAGCTCACTAGTCAGCTCCTACAATGAGCAGTTCTTC
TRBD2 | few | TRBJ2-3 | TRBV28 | CASSPSGRIDTQYF | TGTGCCAGCAGCCCTAGCGGGAGAATAGATACGCAGTATTTT
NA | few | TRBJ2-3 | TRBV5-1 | CASSLEQGRNTQYF | TGCGCCAGCAGCTTGGAACAGGGAAGAAATACGCAGTATTTT
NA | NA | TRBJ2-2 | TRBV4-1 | CASSQRSTGELFF | TGCGCCAGCAGCCAGCGTAGCACCGGGGAGCTGTTTTTT
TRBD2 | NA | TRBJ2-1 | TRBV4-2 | CASSQASGTKQFF | TGTGCCAGCAGCCAAGCCAGCGGGACGAAGCAGTTCTTC